The 23 T cell receptor beta chains below come from one sample, sequenced in a study of blood T cell repertoires in COVID-19. Measured with immunoSEQ multiplex PCR; TCRdb has only the in-frame clones, and not every one. This sample has 130,000 to 150,000 clones; approximately 80% occur once, and the top ten carry just under 9%. The sample was peripheral blood. The receptors stem from a woman over 75 in a cohort sampled during active or convalescent COVID-19.

The gene calls are TRBV6-1 and TRBJ2-7; TRBD2 agrees at 7 bases. Trimming at V came to 6 bases and at J to 0 bases, leaving 11 bases not matched to a gene. The CDR3 has 16 residues. Germline V lookup: CDR1 MNHNS, CDR2 SASEGT. The CDR3, as DNA: TGTGCCAGCAGGGAACTACGGCGGGGGAGCTCCTACGAGCAGTACTTC. This encodes CASRELRRGSSYEQYF.

This clone was picked up one time. The V call is TRBV6-5, the J call TRBJ2-3; D uncertain. There are 13 residues in the CDR3. The germline V gene encodes CDR1 MNHEY and CDR2 SVGAGI. Trimming stripped 7 bases from V and 1 base from J, with 9 bases between. The CDR3 nucleotides read TGTGCCAGCAACTTTCAGGGCACAGATACGCAGTATTTT. Protein sequence: CASNFQGTDTQYF.

The V gene is TRBV5-1, the J gene TRBJ2-7; tentative D call: TRBD1 (5 bases). The CDR3 contains 15 residues. Germline loops: CDR1 SGHRS, CDR2 YFSETQ. V lost 2 bases to trimming and J lost 3 bases, with 15 bases between them. The CDR3 spells CASSFSRGRDYEQYF. DNA of the CDR3: TGCGCCAGCAGCTTTAGTAGGGGCAGGGACTACGAGCAGTACTTC.

The gene calls are TRBV29-1 and TRBJ1-3; D is ambiguous. This CDR3 contains 13 residues. Germline-derived CDR1 and CDR2 are SQVTM and ANQGSEA. Trimming stripped 1 base from V and 4 bases from J, with 8 bases between. Written as DNA, the CDR3 is TGCAGCGTTGAAGTATCTCCCGGAAACACCATATATTTT. Protein sequence: CSVEVSPGNTIYF.

The V gene is TRBV30, the J gene TRBJ2-3, with TRBD2 as a possible D gene (5 bases). CDR1 is GTSNPN, CDR2 SVGIG, per germline (reference sequence). The length of the CDR3 is 15 residues. V lost 2 bases, J lost 3 bases, and 15 bases lay in between. CDR3 protein: CAWSSNGLATDTQYF. As DNA, the CDR3 is TGTGCCTGGAGTTCAAATGGACTGGCAACAGATACGCAGTATTTT.

In regard to this clone: Other DNA sequences in the sample encode the same CDR3. The rearrangement uses TRBV18 and TRBJ2-1; 9 nucleotides line up with TRBD1. The trim removed 3 bases at V and 3 bases at J, leaving 3 bases unmatched. Germline V CDR1 and CDR2: KGHSH, LQKENI. The CDR3 has 15 residues. The CDR3 DNA sequence: TGTGCCAGCTCACCCCCGGGACAGGGCTACAATGAGCAGTTCTTC. This translates into CASSPPGQGYNEQFF.

In this sample, this clone turned up a few times. The V and J genes are TRBV3-1 (or the pseudogene TRBV3-2) and TRBJ1-6, with 7 bases lining up with TRBD1. There are 16 residues in the CDR3. Germline V gene sequence: CDR1 LGHDT, CDR2 YNNKEL (reference sequence). V shed 3 bases, J shed 6 bases, and the junction held 8 bases outside the gene matches. CDR3 in amino acids: CASSQNSGGANSPLHF. DNA of the CDR3: TGTGCCAGCAGCCAGAACTCAGGGGGAGCTAATTCACCCCTCCACTTT.

This clone came up a few times. The chain is built from TRBV2 and TRBJ2-5, with 9 bases lining up with TRBD1. V dropped 6 bases and J dropped 3; count of bases not matched to a gene: 5. The CDR3 is 14 residues long. CDR1 SNHLY and CDR2 FYNNEI come from the germline V gene. In DNA form, the CDR3 reads TGTGCCAGCAGGCCTCGACAGGGGGAAGAGACCCAGTACTTC. Protein product: CASRPRQGEETQYF.

The chain joins TRBV11-2 to TRBJ1-2; D remains unclear. From germline, CDR1 is SGHAT and CDR2 FQNNGV. The CDR3 length is 14 residues. V was clipped by 5 bases and J by 7 bases, with 17 bases between them. The CDR3 loop reads CASSRFGSIGGYTF. DNA for the CDR3: TGTGCCAGCAGCCGATTCGGTTCTATCGGTGGCTACACCTTC.

This chain links TRBV4-3 with TRBJ2-3, with TRBD2 identical over 10 bases. Germline CDR1 reads LGHNA; CDR2 reads YSLEER. This CDR3 has 15 residues. The J segment lost 3 bases and the V segment lost 4 bases, leaving 4 bases of the junction unmatched. CDR3: CASSRTAGGTDTQYF. CDR3 bases: TGCGCCAGCAGCCGGACAGCGGGGGGGACAGATACGCAGTATTTT.

The chain is built from TRBV28 and TRBJ2-7; 8 positions match TRBD1. CDR3 size: 14 residues. Germline V gives CDR1 MDHEN, CDR2 SYDVKM. V dropped 4 bases and J dropped 2; count of bases not matched to a gene: 4. Here the CDR3 reads CASSSRDRTYEQYV. The DNA of the CDR3 is TGTGCCAGCAGTTCACGGGACAGGACCTACGAGCAGTACGTC.

CDR3 in DNA: TGTGCCATCAGTCCAGGGGGTGAGTCCGAGTACAATGAGCAGTTCTTC. Translation gives CAISPGGESEYNEQFF. The chain joins TRBV10-3 to TRBJ2-1, with 7 nucleotides matching TRBD1. The V gene's germline CDR1 is ENHRY and CDR2 SYGVKD. V lost 5 bases and J lost 4; bases outside the gene matches: 11. CDR3 size: 16 residues.

The CDR3 bases are TGTGCCAGCTCCTTTCGTTACCGGACTAGCGGCCCTAGCACAGATACGCAGTATTTT. This gives the protein CASSFRYRTSGPSTDTQYF. This chain connects TRBV9 to TRBJ2-3; the match to TRBD2 covers 10 bases. CDR1 is SGDLS and CDR2 is YYNGEE in the germline V gene. This CDR3 region has 19 residues. With 7 bases clipped from V and 0 bases from J, the junction kept 17 bases outside the gene matches.

The rearrangement links TRBV11-3 to TRBJ2-5, with 7 bases lining up with TRBD1. V shed 5 bases and J 3 bases; nucleotides not matched to a gene: 15. The CDR3 consists of 17 residues. Germline values: CDR1 SGHNT, CDR2 YENEEA. The CDR3 protein is CASSPLSDSGGEETQYF. Written as DNA, the CDR3 is TGTGCCAGCAGCCCTCTTTCGGACTCAGGGGGAGAAGAGACCCAGTACTTC.

The rearrangement joins TRBV27 to TRBJ2-6, with D perhaps matching TRBD2 (5 bases). This CDR3 region has 16 residues. The germline V and J ends were trimmed by 3 bases and 0 bases, with 9 bases remaining between them. The germline V gene encodes CDR1 MNHEY and CDR2 SMNVEV (reference sequence). CDR3 region: CASSFAEGSGANVLTF. In nucleotides, the CDR3 is TGTGCCAGCAGTTTTGCTGAGGGCTCTGGGGCCAACGTCCTGACTTTC.

This rearrangement joins TRBV9 to TRBJ1-3; D unresolved. In germline, CDR1 is SGDLS, CDR2 YYNGEE. Trimming stripped 4 bases from V and 4 bases from J, with 9 bases between. The CDR3 sequence is 13 residues long. DNA of the CDR3: TGTGCCAGCAGCCTTCAGATCGGAAACACCATATATTTT. It yields the protein CASSLQIGNTIYF.

The chain is built from TRBV28 and TRBJ1-1; TRBD1 matches at 10 bases. V lost 6 bases, J lost 4 bases, and 5 bases stayed unmatched. CDR3 length: 14 residues. Germline loops: CDR1 MDHEN, CDR2 SYDVKM. CDR3 sequence: CASRADRGFTEAFF. The CDR3 nucleotides are TGTGCCAGCAGAGCGGACAGGGGGTTCACTGAAGCTTTCTTT. The variable domain in full, with the rest retrieved from reference TRBV28 and TRBJ1-1, is DVKVTQSSRYLVKRTGEKVFLECVQDMDHENMFWYRQDPGLGLRLIYFSYDVKMKEKGDIPEGYSVSREKKERFSLILESASTNQTSMYLCASRADRGFTEAFFGQGTRLTVV.

The table lists this clone with many counts. The chain has TRBV3-1 (or the pseudogene TRBV3-2) and TRBJ2-2; D is unclear. CDR1 and CDR2 from the germline V gene are LGHDT and YNNKEL (reference sequence). CDR3 length equals 12 residues. With 1 base removed from V and 5 bases from J, the gap between germline ends came to 2 bases. Here the CDR3 DNA reads TGTGCCAGCAGCCAAGTAACCGGGGAGCTGTTTTTT. The encoded protein is CASSQVTGELFF.

This chain connects TRBV24-1 to TRBJ1-5; 12 nucleotides align to TRBD1. The CDR3 is 14 residues long. Germline CDR1 and CDR2: KGHDR and SFDVKD. Trimming removed 9 bases from V and 6 bases from J; junction bases left unmatched: 5. In nucleotides, the CDR3 is TGTGCCACCCCTGGGACAGGGGGCTGTCAGCCCCAGCATTTT. Its translation is CATPGTGGCQPQHF.

This chain links TRBV9 with TRBJ1-2; tentatively, D is TRBD1 (6 bases). The CDR3 spans 14 residues. Trimming cost V 3 bases and J 4 bases, with 13 bases left between them. In germline, CDR1 is SGDLS, CDR2 YYNGEE. Here the CDR3 DNA reads TGTGCCAGCAGCGAACAGGGAGCGGCCTATGGCTACACCTTC. Translating gives CASSEQGAAYGYTF.

The chain joins TRBV3-1 (or the pseudogene TRBV3-2) to TRBJ1-6; TRBD1 is a possible D gene (5 bases). V was pared by 6 bases and J by 9 bases, with 18 bases between. Germline CDR1 LGHDT, CDR2 YNNKEL (reference sequence). The CDR3 consists of 15 residues. CDR3 loop: CASSPFAGRGSPLHF. CDR3 in DNA: TGTGCCAGCAGTCCCTTTGCAGGGCGGGGTTCACCCCTCCACTTT.

The gene calls are TRBV6-6 and TRBJ2-7, with 14 bases matching TRBD2. This CDR3 contains 16 residues. V was pared by 2 bases and J by 9 bases, with 9 bases of the junction left unmatched. Germline loops: CDR1 MNHNY, CDR2 SVGAGI (reference sequence). The CDR3 spells CASSYPGLAGGPMQYF. The CDR3 bases are TGTGCCAGCAGTTACCCTGGACTAGCGGGGGGACCGATGCAGTACTTC.

This sequence joins TRBV27 and TRBJ1-5, with TRBD1 as a possible D gene (6 bases). Looked up from germline, CDR1 is MNHEY and CDR2 is SMNVEV (reference sequence). With 9 bases removed from V and 2 bases from J, the gap between germline ends came to 11 bases. This CDR3 comprises 13 residues. CDR3 residues: CASRRTGNQPQHF. CDR3 sequence (DNA): TGTGCCAGTCGACGGACAGGCAATCAGCCCCAGCATTTT.